Presented here are 27 T cell receptor beta chains from one specimen sequenced in a study of T-cell memory formation after mild COVID-19. TCRdb used MiXCR to reprocess the 5' RACE reads, holding one entry per CDR3 protein. The sample consists of about 210,000 distinct CDR3 sequences, around 25% of them appearing once. The specimen sequenced was PBMCs or a T cell subset sorted from them (not recorded which). These receptors all stem from an adult woman who had mild COVID-19 (a few samples of this study predate the infection). Cell type and time point are not known.

The chain links TRBV6-6 to TRBJ2-2; D is perhaps TRBD1 (6 bases). Germline V gene sequence: CDR1 MNHNY, CDR2 SVGAGI (reference sequence). There are 17 residues in the CDR3. The germline V and J ends were trimmed by 2 bases and 2 bases, with 15 bases remaining between them. The CDR3 here is CASSYGTGTPNTGELFF. Written as DNA, the CDR3 is TGTGCCAGCAGTTACGGGACGGGGACACCCAACACCGGGGAGCTGTTTTTT.

The V call is TRBV6-5, the J call TRBJ2-7; possibly TRBD1 or TRBD2 for D (5 bases each). The germline V gene encodes CDR1 MNHEY and CDR2 SVGAGI. This CDR3 spans 14 amino acids. V was trimmed by 5 bases and J by 4 bases, leaving 15 bases between them. DNA of the CDR3: TGTGCCAGCAGTCTCGCTTGGGGCGGGTACGAGCAGTACTTC. This translates into CASSLAWGGYEQYF.

The V and J genes are TRBV5-1 and TRBJ2-7; D could derive from TRBD1 or TRBD2 (5 bases each). V shed 4 bases and J shed 2 bases, with 10 bases lying between them. Germline V lookup: CDR1 SGHRS, CDR2 YFSETQ. This CDR3 spans 13 amino acids. The CDR3: CASSRDPTYEQYF. The CDR3 coding sequence is TGCGCCAGCAGCCGGGACCCCACCTACGAGCAGTACTTC.

V is TRBV5-1 and J is TRBJ2-1; TRBD2 agrees at 10 bases. V lost 7 bases, J lost 4 bases, and 11 bases stayed unmatched. The CDR3 length is 16 residues. Per germline, CDR1 SGHRS and CDR2 YFSETQ. The CDR3 nucleotides read TGCGCCAGCGCCGAGCTCGGACTAGCGGAGTACAATGAGCAGTTCTTC. Translation: CASAELGLAEYNEQFF.

The chain couples TRBV7-9 to TRBJ2-3; TRBD1 matches at 8 bases. The CDR3 runs to 14 residues. The trim removed 6 bases at V and 4 bases at J, leaving 6 bases unmatched. Germline lookup yields CDR1 SEHNR and CDR2 FQNEAQ (reference sequence). The chain's CDR3 is CASRTTGEADTQYF. The DNA for the CDR3 is TGTGCCAGCAGGACGACAGGGGAGGCAGATACGCAGTATTTT.

This clonotype was counted at least ten times. The chain combines TRBV5-1 with TRBJ2-2; 10 bases agree with TRBD1. This CDR3 is 13 amino acids long. Germline-derived CDR1 and CDR2 are SGHRS and YFSETQ. V lost 4 bases and J lost 6; bases outside the gene matches: 0. CDR3 sequence: CASSGQGAGELFF. Written as DNA, the CDR3 is TGCGCCAGCAGCGGACAGGGGGCCGGGGAGCTGTTTTTT.

The chain couples TRBV15 to TRBJ2-6, with a tentative D call TRBD1 (5 bases). Trimming cost V 1 base and J 0 bases, with 19 bases left between them. There are 20 residues in the CDR3. CDR1 is LNHNV, CDR2 YYDKDF, per germline (reference sequence). This CDR3 reads CATSRAEAGRASSGANVLTF. CDR3 in DNA: TGTGCCACCAGCAGAGCCGAGGCTGGCAGGGCGAGCTCTGGGGCCAACGTCCTGACTTTC. The full variable domain, rest sourced from reference TRBV15 and TRBJ2-6, is DAMVIQNPRYQVTQFGKPVTLSCSQTLNHNVMYWYQQKSSQAPKLLFHYYDKDFNNEADTPDNFQSRRPNTSFCFLDIRSPGLGDTAMYLCATSRAEAGRASSGANVLTFGAGSRLTVL.

CDR3 residues: CASSPSGDWSYEQYF. In DNA, the CDR3 is TGTGCCAGCAGTCCATCGGGGGACTGGAGCTACGAGCAGTACTTC. The J gene is TRBJ2-7, the V gene TRBV6-5; D perhaps matches TRBD2 (6 bases). This CDR3 is built from 15 residues. Germline CDR1 and CDR2: MNHEY and SVGAGI. V lost 5 bases to trimming and J lost 3 bases, with 17 bases between them.

The table lists this clonotype with a few counts. The chain couples TRBV25-1 to TRBJ2-1; 13 nucleotides agree with TRBD2. CDR1 is MGHDK, CDR2 SYGVNS, per germline. V lost 4 bases to trimming and J lost 7 bases; unmatched junction nucleotides: 4. The CDR3 is 15 residues long. The CDR3 DNA reads TGTGCCAGCAGTGTCGGACTAGCGGGAGCAAATGAGCAGTTCTTC. Amino acid sequence: CASSVGLAGANEQFF.

The CDR3 sequence: CASSPGKTSGANVLTF. CDR3 nucleotide sequence: TGCGCCAGCAGCCCCGGGAAGACCTCTGGGGCCAACGTCCTGACTTTC. The chain employs TRBV5-1 and TRBJ2-6; D perhaps matches TRBD2 (5 bases). The CDR3 extends over 16 amino acids. CDR1 SGHRS and CDR2 YFSETQ come from the germline V gene. The ends were cut back, 4 bases at V and 0 bases at J, with 11 bases in the middle.

J is TRBJ2-1 and V is TRBV24-1; the D gene is possibly TRBD2 (5 bases). Between the trimmed V and J ends, which lost 3 bases and 14 bases, there was a span of 16 bases. The germline CDR1 and CDR2 sequences are KGHDR and SFDVKD. The CDR3 length is 13 residues. The CDR3 here is CATSDGLLPLEFF. CDR3 nucleotides: TGTGCCACCAGTGATGGACTCCTTCCGCTGGAGTTCTTC.

The chain carries TRBV7-2 and TRBJ2-4, with D unclear. CDR3 length: 14 amino acids. V gave up 6 bases and J gave up 1 base, with 10 bases separating them. The germline CDR1 and CDR2 sequences are SGHTA and FQGNSA. CDR3 sequence: CASSYTDAKNIQYF. The CDR3 coding sequence is TGTGCCAGCAGTTATACAGATGCCAAAAACATTCAGTACTTC.

This clonotype has at least ten counts. This chain connects TRBV9 to TRBJ2-1, with TRBD1 as a possible D gene (5 bases). Germline V gene lookup returns CDR1 SGDLS and CDR2 YYNGEE. The CDR3 runs to 13 residues. V was pared by 4 bases and J by 4 bases, with 9 bases between. The CDR3 DNA reads as TGTGCCAGCAGCAAAGGACATTACAATGAGCAGTTCTTC. This gives the protein CASSKGHYNEQFF.

V gene TRBV24-1 combines with J gene TRBJ1-1; perhaps TRBD1 as D (6 bases). There are 13 residues in the CDR3. V lost 7 bases, J lost 0 bases, and 8 bases lay in between. The germline V gene has CDR1 KGHDR and CDR2 SFDVKD. The chain's CDR3 is CATRDRMNTEAFF. The CDR3 DNA reads TGTGCCACCAGGGACAGAATGAACACTGAAGCTTTCTTT.

This sequence joins TRBV12-3 or TRBV12-4 and TRBJ2-1; the D is unclear. Trimming removed 4 bases at V and 0 bases at J, with 10 bases between. The CDR3 contains 15 residues. Written as DNA, the CDR3 is TGTGCCAGCAGTTCGGGCCACAGCTCCTACAATGAGCAGTTCTTC. It codes for CASSSGHSSYNEQFF.

The chain has TRBV4-3 and TRBJ2-7; the D gene is possibly TRBD1 (5 bases). The germline gives CDR1 LGHNA, CDR2 YSLEER. The CDR3 has 16 residues. Trimming removed 4 bases from V and 0 bases from J, with 16 bases in between. DNA of the CDR3: TGCGCCAGCAGCCCTCACGACAGCGCCCTCTCCTACGAGCAGTACTTC. As protein: CASSPHDSALSYEQYF.

This clonotype was detected a few times. This rearrangement joins TRBV20-1 to TRBJ1-1, with D possibly TRBD1 on 6 matching bases. The V end was cut by 0 bases, the J end by 3 bases, with 14 bases between. CDR1 and CDR2 (germline): DFQATT, SNEGSKA (reference sequence). This CDR3 contains 15 residues. The DNA for the CDR3 is TGCAGTGCTAGAGATCCAGGGGCGGGAGACACTGAAGCTTTCTTT. Translating it yields CSARDPGAGDTEAFF.

The chain is built from TRBV5-1 and TRBJ1-2; a weak D match, TRBD1 (6 bases). CDR3 length: 12 residues. With 3 bases removed from V and 7 bases from J, the gap between germline ends came to 10 bases. Germline values: CDR1 SGHRS, CDR2 YFSETQ. The CDR3 reads CASSSDRLGYTF. The DNA for the CDR3 is TGCGCCAGCAGCTCAGACAGGCTTGGCTACACCTTC.

This clonotype was seen more than once but under ten times. The CDR3 DNA is TGTGCCAGCAGTGAAGCTACCACAGAAGCTTTCTTT. Translated: CASSEATTEAFF. The gene calls are TRBV6-1 and TRBJ1-1; D gene ambiguous. V was trimmed by 0 bases and J by 8 bases, leaving 7 bases between them. This CDR3 spans 12 amino acids. Germline-derived CDR1 and CDR2 are MNHNS and SASEGT.

This clonotype was detected ten times or more. The rearrangement joins TRBV19 to TRBJ2-1, with D possibly matching TRBD2 (6 bases). Deletions cut 5 bases from V and 6 bases from J, with 11 bases between. Germline V gene sequence: CDR1 LNHDA, CDR2 SQIVND (reference sequence). CDR3 length: 13 amino acids. The CDR3 sequence: CASSLAPGNEQFF. As DNA, the CDR3 is TGTGCCAGTAGTCTAGCGCCAGGCAATGAGCAGTTCTTC.

This clonotype was detected a few times. This rearrangement joins TRBV2 to TRBJ2-7; 7 nucleotides agree with TRBD1. Germline V lookup: CDR1 SNHLY, CDR2 FYNNEI. J gave up 0 bases and V 8 bases, and 7 bases lay outside the gene matches. The CDR3 loop spans 14 amino acids. The CDR3 nucleotides are TGTGCCAGCGGGACAGTGGCCTCCTCCTACGAGCAGTACTTC. Translated, it gives CASGTVASSYEQYF.

This clonotype was detected only a few times. The chain carries TRBV12-3 or TRBV12-4 and TRBJ2-7, with 7 bases matching TRBD2. This CDR3 comprises 15 residues. V dropped 6 bases and J dropped 0; count of bases not matched to a gene: 8. DNA for the CDR3: TGTGCCAGCAGAATATCTAGCGGAAGCTCCTACGAGCAGTACTTC. Amino acids: CASRISSGSSYEQYF.

This clonotype was observed a few times. The chain recombines TRBV7-2 with TRBJ2-1; possibly TRBD2 for D (5 bases). Germline CDR1 reads SGHTA; CDR2 reads FQGNSA. This CDR3 has 14 amino acids. Trimming removed 7 bases at V and 0 bases at J, with 10 bases between. DNA for the CDR3: TGTGCCAGCACCGGGGATAGCTCCTACAATGAGCAGTTCTTC. Translation gives CASTGDSSYNEQFF.

The rearrangement uses TRBV4-3 and TRBJ2-2, with D possibly being TRBD2 (6 bases). The CDR3 length is 14 residues. Trimming removed 6 bases at V and 2 bases at J, with 10 bases between. The germline CDR1 and CDR2 sequences are LGHNA and YSLEER. CDR3 sequence reads: CASRGRINTGELFF. The CDR3 DNA reads TGCGCCAGCAGAGGGAGGATCAACACCGGGGAGCTGTTTTTT.

There are a few counts of this clonotype. The rearrangement joins TRBV20-1 to TRBJ1-1; D is unresolved. There are 17 residues in the CDR3. Germline CDR1 is DFQATT and CDR2 is SNEGSKA (reference sequence). Trimming cost V 1 base and J 1 base, with 19 bases left between them. The CDR3 sequence is CSARVLPSKLTNTEAFF. For the CDR3, the DNA is TGCAGTGCTAGAGTTCTGCCATCCAAACTAACGAACACTGAAGCTTTCTTT.

This clonotype came up many times. The chain is built from TRBV4-1 and TRBJ2-1; 7 bases agree with TRBD1. V dropped 1 base and J dropped 5; count of bases not matched to a gene: 8. The CDR3 extends over 16 amino acids. The germline V gene has CDR1 MGHRA and CDR2 YSYEKL. Here the CDR3 reads CASSQVARGSHNEQFF. In DNA form, the CDR3 reads TGCGCCAGCAGCCAAGTGGCCAGGGGGTCCCACAATGAGCAGTTCTTC.

This clonotype showed up just a few times. The chain recombines TRBV29-1 with TRBJ1-1; possibly TRBD1 for D (5 bases). This CDR3 comprises 18 residues. CDR1 SQVTM and CDR2 ANQGSEA come from the germline V gene. Trimming left V 7 bases short and J 0 bases short, with 27 bases between. DNA of the CDR3: TGCAGCGCGAACCAGGGACCTCAAACCCTAAAGATGAACACTGAAGCTTTCTTT. The encoded protein is CSANQGPQTLKMNTEAFF.